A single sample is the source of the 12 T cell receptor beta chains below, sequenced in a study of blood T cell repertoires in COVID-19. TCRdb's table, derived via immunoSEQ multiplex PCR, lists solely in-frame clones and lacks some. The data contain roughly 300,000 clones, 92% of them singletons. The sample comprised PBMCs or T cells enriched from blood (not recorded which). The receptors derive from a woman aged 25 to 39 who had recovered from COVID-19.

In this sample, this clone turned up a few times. CDR3 protein: CAISKGLAGGLSGNEQFF. CDR3 nucleotide sequence: TGTGCCATCAGCAAAGGACTAGCGGGAGGTTTGTCAGGTAATGAGCAGTTCTTC. This chain joins TRBV10-3 and TRBJ2-1; 14 bases align to TRBD2. After removal of 6 bases from V and 7 bases from J, the junction contained 14 bases not matched to a gene. Germline V CDR1 and CDR2: ENHRY, SYGVKD. This CDR3 is 18 amino acids long.

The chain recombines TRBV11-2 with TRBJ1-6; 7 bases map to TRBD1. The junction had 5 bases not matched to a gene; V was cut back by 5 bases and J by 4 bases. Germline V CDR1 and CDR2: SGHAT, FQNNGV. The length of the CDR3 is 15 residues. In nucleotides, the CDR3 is TGTGCCAGCAGCGCCGGGACAGCTTATAATTCACCCCTCCACTTT. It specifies CASSAGTAYNSPLHF.

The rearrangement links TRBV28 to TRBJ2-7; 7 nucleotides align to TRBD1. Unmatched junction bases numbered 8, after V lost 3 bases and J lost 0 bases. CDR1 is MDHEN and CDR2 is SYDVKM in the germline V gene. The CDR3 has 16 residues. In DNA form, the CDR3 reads TGTGCCAGCAGTTTTCTCTCGGGACAGTCCTCCTACGAGCAGTACTTC. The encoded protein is CASSFLSGQSSYEQYF.

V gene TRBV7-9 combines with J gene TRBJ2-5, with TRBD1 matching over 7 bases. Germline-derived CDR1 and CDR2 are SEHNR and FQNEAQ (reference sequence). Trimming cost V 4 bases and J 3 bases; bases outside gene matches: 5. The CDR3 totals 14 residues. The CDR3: CASSWDSVKETQYF. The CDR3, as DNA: TGTGCCAGCAGCTGGGACAGCGTAAAAGAGACCCAGTACTTC.

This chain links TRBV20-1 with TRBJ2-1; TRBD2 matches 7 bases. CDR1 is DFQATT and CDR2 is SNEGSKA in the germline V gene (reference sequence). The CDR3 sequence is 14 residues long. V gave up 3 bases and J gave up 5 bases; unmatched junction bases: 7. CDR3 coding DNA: TGCAGTGCTAGTCGGGCTAGCGGCGACAATGAGCAGTTCTTC. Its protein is CSASRASGDNEQFF.

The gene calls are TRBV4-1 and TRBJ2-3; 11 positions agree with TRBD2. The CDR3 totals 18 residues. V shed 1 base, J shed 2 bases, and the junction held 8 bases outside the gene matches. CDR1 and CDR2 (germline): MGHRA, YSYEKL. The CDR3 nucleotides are TGCGCCAGCAGCCAAGGGTCCCTAGCGGGAGGTTCCACAGATACGCAGTATTTT. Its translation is CASSQGSLAGGSTDTQYF.

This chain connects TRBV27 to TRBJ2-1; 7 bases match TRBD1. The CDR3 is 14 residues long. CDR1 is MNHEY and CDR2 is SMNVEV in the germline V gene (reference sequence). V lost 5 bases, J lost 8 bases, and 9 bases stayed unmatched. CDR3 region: CASSTRQGADEQFF. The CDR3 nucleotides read TGTGCCAGCAGTACCCGACAGGGCGCCGATGAGCAGTTCTTC.

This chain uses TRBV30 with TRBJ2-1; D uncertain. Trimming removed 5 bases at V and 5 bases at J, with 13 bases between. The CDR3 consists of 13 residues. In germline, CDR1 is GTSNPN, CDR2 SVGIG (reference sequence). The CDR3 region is CAWSGPDNNEQFF. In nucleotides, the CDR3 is TGTGCCTGGTCAGGCCCCGACAACAATGAGCAGTTCTTC.

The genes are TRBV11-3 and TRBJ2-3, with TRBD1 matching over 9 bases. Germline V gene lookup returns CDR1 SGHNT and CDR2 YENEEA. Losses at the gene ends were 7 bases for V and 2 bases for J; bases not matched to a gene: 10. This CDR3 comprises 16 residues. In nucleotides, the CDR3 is TGTGCCAGCACCGAACAGGGGGCTGGTGTCACAGATACGCAGTATTTT. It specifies CASTEQGAGVTDTQYF. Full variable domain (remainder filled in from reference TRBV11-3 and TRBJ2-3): EAGVVQSPRYKIIEKKQPVAFWCNPISGHNTLYWYLQNLGQGPELLIRYENEEAVDDSQLPKDRFSAERLKGVDSTLKIQPAELGDSAVYLCASTEQGAGVTDTQYFGPGTRLTVL.

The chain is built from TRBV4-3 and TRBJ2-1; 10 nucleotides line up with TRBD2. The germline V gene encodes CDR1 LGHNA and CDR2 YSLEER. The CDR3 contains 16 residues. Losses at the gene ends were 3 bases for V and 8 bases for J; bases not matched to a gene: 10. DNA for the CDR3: TGCGCCAGCAGCCAGAGTCTAGCGGGAGTTGAAGATGAGCAGTTCTTC. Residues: CASSQSLAGVEDEQFF.

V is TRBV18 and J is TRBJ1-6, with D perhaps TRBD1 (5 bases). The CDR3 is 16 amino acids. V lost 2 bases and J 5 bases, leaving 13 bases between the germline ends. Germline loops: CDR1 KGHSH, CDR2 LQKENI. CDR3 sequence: CASSPGTPYNNSPLHF. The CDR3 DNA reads TGTGCCAGCTCACCAGGGACTCCCTACAATAATTCACCCCTCCACTTT.

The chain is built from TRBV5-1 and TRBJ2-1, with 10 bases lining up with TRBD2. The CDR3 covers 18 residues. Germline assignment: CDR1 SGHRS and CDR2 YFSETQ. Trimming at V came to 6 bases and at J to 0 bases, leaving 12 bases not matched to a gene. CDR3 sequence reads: CASKGSGGTTPSYNEQFF. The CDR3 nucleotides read TGCGCCAGCAAAGGTAGCGGGGGGACAACCCCCTCCTACAATGAGCAGTTCTTC.